The 7 T cell receptor beta chains below all came from one sample that was sequenced in a study of beta chain features in type 1 diabetes. Since all of the isolated RNA was reverse transcribed, expressed TCRB transcripts were what got sequenced. Clones were read by immunoSEQ multiplex PCR, and TCRdb kept only the in-frame ones, dropping some. This sample yields some 330,000 clones, of which 9.5% to 11% are seen a single time; over 0.015% belongs to the top ten. The sequencing input was naive CD4+ T cells from blood. The receptors here all came from a woman in her twenties or thirties in good health.

V is TRBV9 and J is TRBJ2-5, with D perhaps matching TRBD1 (6 bases). The CDR3 extends over 15 amino acids. Trimming took off 0 bases at V and 2 bases at J, with 11 bases between the two ends. The germline CDR1 and CDR2 sequences are SGDLS and YYNGEE. This chain's CDR3 is CASSVGDRLQETQYF. In DNA form, the CDR3 reads TGTGCCAGCAGCGTAGGTGACAGGTTGCAAGAGACCCAGTACTTC.

This clone turned up a few times. The chain has TRBV6-6 and TRBJ2-4, with D possibly TRBD1 on 6 matching bases. Germline assignment: CDR1 MNHNY and CDR2 SVGAGI (reference sequence). The CDR3 consists of 14 residues. Trimming left V 5 bases short and J 9 bases short, with 17 bases between. CDR3 coding DNA: TGTGCCAGCAGTGACACAGGGTTGGAGGTCATTCAGTACTTC. This translates into CASSDTGLEVIQYF.

V and J are TRBV25-1 and TRBJ1-2, with TRBD1 matching 8 bases. The V segment lost 1 base and the J segment 8 bases; nucleotides outside the gene matches: 9. CDR3 length: 15 residues. Germline CDR1 and CDR2: MGHDK and SYGVNS. The CDR3 DNA reads TGTGCCAGCAGTGAATTCTCAGGGGGCAATTGGGGCTACACCTTC. As protein: CASSEFSGGNWGYTF.

This clone has only a few counts. This chain links TRBV20-1 with TRBJ1-5, with D maybe TRBD1 (5 bases). This CDR3 is built from 11 residues. V was pared by 6 bases and J by 5 bases, with 8 bases between. The germline V gene encodes CDR1 DFQATT and CDR2 SNEGSKA (reference sequence). CDR3 DNA: TGCAGTGCCAGGGAGGATCAGCCCCAGCATTTT. It yields the protein CSAREDQPQHF.

J is TRBJ1-3 and V is TRBV9; tentative D call: TRBD1 (5 bases). Germline values: CDR1 SGDLS, CDR2 YYNGEE. The CDR3 totals 16 residues. V shed 0 bases and J shed 1 base, with 11 bases lying between them. The CDR3 protein is CASSVARGVSGNTIYF. For the CDR3, the DNA is TGTGCCAGCAGCGTAGCTCGGGGGGTTTCTGGAAACACCATATATTTT.

The genes are TRBV28 and TRBJ2-7; 7 nucleotides match TRBD1. From germline, CDR1 is MDHEN and CDR2 SYDVKM. V was pared by 5 bases and J by 2 bases, with 6 bases of the junction left unmatched. This CDR3 has 14 amino acids. The CDR3 bases are TGTGCCAGCAGTCTCTCGGGACAGCCCTACGAGCAGTACTTC. Translation: CASSLSGQPYEQYF.

This clone was detected only a few times. The chain couples TRBV7-9 to TRBJ2-5, with TRBD2 identical over 8 bases. The germline gives CDR1 SEHNR, CDR2 FQNEAQ (reference sequence). The junction had 6 bases not matched to a gene; V was cut back by 5 bases and J by 4 bases. This CDR3 contains 14 residues. CDR3 in DNA: TGTGCCAGCAGCCCTAGGAGCGGGGGAGAGACCCAGTACTTC. Its protein product is CASSPRSGGETQYF.